This T cell receptor (beta chain) was obtained from a study of CD8 T cells in Susac syndrome. V gave up 5 bases and J gave up 10 bases; unmatched junction bases: 10. This CDR3 has 13 residues. CDR1 is SGHTA and CDR2 is FQGNSA in the germline V gene. It was with random hexamers that about 0.45 to 1 ug RNA was reverse transcribed. A multiplex approach, immunoSEQ multiplex PCR, amplified TCR beta CDR3 across 54 Vbeta and 13 Jbeta. MiXCR, applied by TCRdb to the immunoSEQ multiplex PCR reads, yields one record per CDR3 protein. The data hold 110,000 or so distinct CDR3 sequences, with 85% to 95% observed a single time. The multiple sclerosis controls were treatment-naive patients, and their relapsing-remitting disease was stable or active. Negative isolation yielded CD8+ and CD4+ T cells; FACS enriched TEMRA cells.

V gene TRBV7-2 combines with J gene TRBJ1-2; 7 bases are shared with TRBD1. This sequence originates from a human donor with multiple sclerosis. The source material was CD4+ T cells from PBMCs. CDR3 residues: CASSTQGLNLYTF. In DNA, the CDR3 is TGTGCCAGCAGCACACAGGGGCTCAACCTCTACACCTTC.